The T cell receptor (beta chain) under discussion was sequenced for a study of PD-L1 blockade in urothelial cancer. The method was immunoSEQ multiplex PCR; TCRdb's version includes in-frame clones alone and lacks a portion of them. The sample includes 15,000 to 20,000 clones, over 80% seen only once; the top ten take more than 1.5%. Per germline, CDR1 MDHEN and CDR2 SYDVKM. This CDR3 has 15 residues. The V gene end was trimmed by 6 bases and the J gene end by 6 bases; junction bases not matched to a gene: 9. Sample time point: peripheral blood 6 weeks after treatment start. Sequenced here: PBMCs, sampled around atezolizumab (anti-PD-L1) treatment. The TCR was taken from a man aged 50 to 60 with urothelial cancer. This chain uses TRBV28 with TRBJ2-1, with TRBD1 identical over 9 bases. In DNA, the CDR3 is TGTGCCAGCAGAACACAGGGGGCGAGTGGCAATGAGCAGTTCTTC. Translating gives CASRTQGASGNEQFF.